One TCR beta chain is described in this entry. Recruited during active infection, patients (from Seattle) were subsequently followed longitudinally. CDR1 and CDR2 (germline): SGDLS, YYNGEE. The trim removed 4 bases at V and 0 bases at J, leaving 7 bases unmatched. There are 16 residues in the CDR3. This entry belongs to a study of blood T cell repertoires in COVID-19. Study summary: Sites across the United States, Italy and Spain contributed samples from acute and convalescent COVID-19. T cells, B-cell-depleted T cells, or PBMCs supplied cDNA or gDNA.

Per the study methods: The assay estimated nucleated cells by amplifying reference gene primers. TCRdb's copy holds only in-frame clones and misses some; the assay was immunoSEQ multiplex PCR. V and J calls and clone size are those listed in that table; D and trimming were worked out from the DNA. The sample lists about 130,000 clones; approximately 74% were seen once. This sequence originates from a man older than 75 with COVID-19, enrolled during active disease. The source material was peripheral blood. The V gene is TRBV9, the J gene TRBJ2-1; 7 bases map to TRBD1. The CDR3 DNA reads as TGTGCCAGCAGCCCCTGGGACAGTGGCTCCTACAATGAGCAGTTCTTC. This gives the protein CASSPWDSGSYNEQFF.